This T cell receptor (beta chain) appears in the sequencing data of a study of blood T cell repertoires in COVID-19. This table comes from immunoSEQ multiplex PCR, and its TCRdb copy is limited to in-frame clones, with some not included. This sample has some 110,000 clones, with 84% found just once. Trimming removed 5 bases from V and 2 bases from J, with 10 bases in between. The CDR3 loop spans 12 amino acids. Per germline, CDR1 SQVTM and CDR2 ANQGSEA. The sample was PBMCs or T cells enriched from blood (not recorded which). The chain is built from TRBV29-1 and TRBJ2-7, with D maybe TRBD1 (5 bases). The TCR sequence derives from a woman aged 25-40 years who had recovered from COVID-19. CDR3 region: CSVRDSTYEQYF. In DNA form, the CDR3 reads TGCAGCGTTCGTGACAGTACCTACGAGCAGTACTTC.